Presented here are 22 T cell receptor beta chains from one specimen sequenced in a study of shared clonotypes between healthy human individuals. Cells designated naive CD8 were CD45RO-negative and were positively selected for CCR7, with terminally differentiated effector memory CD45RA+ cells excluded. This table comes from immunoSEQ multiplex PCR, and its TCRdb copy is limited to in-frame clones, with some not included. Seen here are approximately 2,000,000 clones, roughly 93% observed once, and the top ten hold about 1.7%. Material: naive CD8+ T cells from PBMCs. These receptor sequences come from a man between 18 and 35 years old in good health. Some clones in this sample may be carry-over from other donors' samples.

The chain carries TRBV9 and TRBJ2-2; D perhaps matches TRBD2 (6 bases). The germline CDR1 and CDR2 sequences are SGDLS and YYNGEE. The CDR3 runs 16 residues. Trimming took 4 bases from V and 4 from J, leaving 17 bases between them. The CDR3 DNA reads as TGTGCCAGCAGCCCCCGGTGGCGGGGCGCCACCGGGGAGCTGTTTTTT. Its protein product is CASSPRWRGATGELFF.

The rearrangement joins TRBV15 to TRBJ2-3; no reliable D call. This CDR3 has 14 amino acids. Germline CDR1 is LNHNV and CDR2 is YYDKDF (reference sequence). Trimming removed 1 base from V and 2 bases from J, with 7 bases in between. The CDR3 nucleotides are TGTGCCACCAGCAGAGTCGGGTACACAGATACGCAGTATTTT. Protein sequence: CATSRVGYTDTQYF.

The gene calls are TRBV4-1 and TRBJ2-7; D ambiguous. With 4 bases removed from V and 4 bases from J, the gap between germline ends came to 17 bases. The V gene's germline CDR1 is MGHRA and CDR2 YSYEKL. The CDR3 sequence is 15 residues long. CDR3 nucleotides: TGCGCCAGCAGCCCTTACCACGGGTTGGGGTACGAGCAGTACTTC. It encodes CASSPYHGLGYEQYF.

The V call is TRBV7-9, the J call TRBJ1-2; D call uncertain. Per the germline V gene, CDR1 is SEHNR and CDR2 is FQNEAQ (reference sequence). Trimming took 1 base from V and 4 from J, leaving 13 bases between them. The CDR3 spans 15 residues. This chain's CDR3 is CASSLDWGGPYGYTF. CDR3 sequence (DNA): TGTGCCAGCAGCTTAGATTGGGGAGGCCCCTATGGCTACACCTTC.

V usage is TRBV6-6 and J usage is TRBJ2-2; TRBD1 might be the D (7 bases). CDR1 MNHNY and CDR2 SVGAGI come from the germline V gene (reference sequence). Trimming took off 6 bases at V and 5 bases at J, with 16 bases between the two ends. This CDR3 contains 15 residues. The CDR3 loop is CASSHGGGWTGELFF. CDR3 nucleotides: TGTGCCAGCAGCCACGGAGGGGGCTGGACCGGGGAGCTGTTTTTT.

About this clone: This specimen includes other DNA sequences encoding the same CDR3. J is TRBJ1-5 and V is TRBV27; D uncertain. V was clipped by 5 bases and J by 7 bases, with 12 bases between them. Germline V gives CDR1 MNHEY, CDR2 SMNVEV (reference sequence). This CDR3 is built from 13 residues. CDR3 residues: CASSPRGGQPQHF. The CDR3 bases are TGTGCCAGCAGTCCCCGAGGTGGGCAGCCCCAGCATTTT.

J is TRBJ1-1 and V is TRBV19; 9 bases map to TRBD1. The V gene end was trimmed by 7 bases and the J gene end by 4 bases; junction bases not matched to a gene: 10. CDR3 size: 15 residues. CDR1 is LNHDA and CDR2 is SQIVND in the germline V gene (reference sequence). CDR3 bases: TGTGCCAGTAAACCGTCCGGGACAGGGCCCACTGAAGCTTTCTTT. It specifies CASKPSGTGPTEAFF.

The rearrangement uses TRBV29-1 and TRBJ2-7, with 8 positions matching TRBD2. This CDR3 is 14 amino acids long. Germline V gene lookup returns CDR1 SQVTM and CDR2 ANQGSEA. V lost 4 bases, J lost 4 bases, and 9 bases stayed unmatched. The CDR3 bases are TGCAGCGTTGCCTCAGCGGGGGATGGATACGAGCAGTACTTC. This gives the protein CSVASAGDGYEQYF.

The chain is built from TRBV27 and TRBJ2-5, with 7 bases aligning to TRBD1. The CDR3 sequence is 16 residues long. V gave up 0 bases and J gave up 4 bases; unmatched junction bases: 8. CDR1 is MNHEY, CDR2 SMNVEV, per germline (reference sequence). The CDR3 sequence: CASSLSAGTARETQYF. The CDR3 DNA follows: TGTGCCAGCAGTTTATCGGCCGGGACAGCCCGAGAGACCCAGTACTTC.

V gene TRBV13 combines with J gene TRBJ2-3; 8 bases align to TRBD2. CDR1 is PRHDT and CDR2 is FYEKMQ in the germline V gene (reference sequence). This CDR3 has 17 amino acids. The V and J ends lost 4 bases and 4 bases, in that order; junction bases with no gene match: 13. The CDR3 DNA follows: TGTGCCAGCAGCTCCCGAGGTAGCGGGATTAGCTCAGATACGCAGTATTTT. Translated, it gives CASSSRGSGISSDTQYF.

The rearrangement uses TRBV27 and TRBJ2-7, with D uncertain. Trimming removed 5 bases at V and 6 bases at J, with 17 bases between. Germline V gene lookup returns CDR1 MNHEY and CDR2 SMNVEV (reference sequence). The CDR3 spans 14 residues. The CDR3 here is CASSLGPVRSEQYF. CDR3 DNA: TGTGCCAGCAGTCTCGGACCCGTCCGGTCCGAGCAGTACTTC.

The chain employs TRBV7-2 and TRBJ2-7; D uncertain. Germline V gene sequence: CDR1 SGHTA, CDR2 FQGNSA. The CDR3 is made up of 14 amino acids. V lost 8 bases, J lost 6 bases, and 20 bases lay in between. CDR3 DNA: TGTGCCAGCTCCCATAGGAGTCTCCCTTCCGAGCAGTACTTC. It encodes CASSHRSLPSEQYF.

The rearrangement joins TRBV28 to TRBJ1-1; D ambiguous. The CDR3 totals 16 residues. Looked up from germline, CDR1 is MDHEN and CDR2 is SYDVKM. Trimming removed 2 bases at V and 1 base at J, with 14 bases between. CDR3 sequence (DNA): TGTGCCAGCAGTTTACCCCTCATGGTGAAGAACACTGAAGCTTTCTTT. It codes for CASSLPLMVKNTEAFF.

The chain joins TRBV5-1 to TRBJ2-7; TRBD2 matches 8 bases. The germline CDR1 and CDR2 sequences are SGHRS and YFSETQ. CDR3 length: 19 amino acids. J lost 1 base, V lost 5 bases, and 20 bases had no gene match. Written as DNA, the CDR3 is TGCGCCAGCAGTAGAGGTTGGGGAGTGGAGCTAGCGGGTTCCTACGAGCAGTACTTC. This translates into CASSRGWGVELAGSYEQYF.

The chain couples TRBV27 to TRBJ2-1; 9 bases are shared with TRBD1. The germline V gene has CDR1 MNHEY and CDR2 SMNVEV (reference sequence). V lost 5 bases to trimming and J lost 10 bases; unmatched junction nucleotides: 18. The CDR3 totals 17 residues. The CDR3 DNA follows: TGTGCCAGCAGTACTCTTTTGGGACAGGGACCCTCGCTAGAGCAGTTCTTC. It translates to CASSTLLGQGPSLEQFF.

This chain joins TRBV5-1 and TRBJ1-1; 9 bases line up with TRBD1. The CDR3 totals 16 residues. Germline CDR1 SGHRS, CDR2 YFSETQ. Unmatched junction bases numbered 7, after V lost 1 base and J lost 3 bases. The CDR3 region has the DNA TGCGCCAGCAGCTTGACAGGGGGCGCTTTGGACACTGAAGCTTTCTTT. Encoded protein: CASSLTGGALDTEAFF.

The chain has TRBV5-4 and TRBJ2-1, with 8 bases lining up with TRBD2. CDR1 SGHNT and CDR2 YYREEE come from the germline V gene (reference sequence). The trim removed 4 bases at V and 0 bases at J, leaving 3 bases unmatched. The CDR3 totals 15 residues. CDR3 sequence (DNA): TGTGCCAGCAGCCAGACTAGCGTCTCCTACAATGAGCAGTTCTTC. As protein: CASSQTSVSYNEQFF.

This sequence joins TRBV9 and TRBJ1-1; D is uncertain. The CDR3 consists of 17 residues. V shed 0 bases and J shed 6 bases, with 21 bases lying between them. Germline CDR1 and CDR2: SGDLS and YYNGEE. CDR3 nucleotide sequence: TGTGCCAGCAGCGTAGCTGGTGGAGGGCCGGGGTACGCTGAAGCTTTCTTT. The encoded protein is CASSVAGGGPGYAEAFF.

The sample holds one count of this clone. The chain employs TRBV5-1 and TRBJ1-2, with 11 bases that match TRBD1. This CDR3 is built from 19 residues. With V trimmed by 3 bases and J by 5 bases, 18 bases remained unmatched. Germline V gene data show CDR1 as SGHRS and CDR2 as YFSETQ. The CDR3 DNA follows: TGCGCCAGCAGCTCTACGGACAGGGGGCCGATTGGGCTCCGATATGGCTACACCTTC. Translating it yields CASSSTDRGPIGLRYGYTF.

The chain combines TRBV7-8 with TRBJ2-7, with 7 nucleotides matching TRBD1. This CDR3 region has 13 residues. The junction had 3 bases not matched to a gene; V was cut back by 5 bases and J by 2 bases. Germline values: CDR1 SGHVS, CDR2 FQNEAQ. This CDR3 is CASSPDRTYEQYF. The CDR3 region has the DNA TGTGCCAGCAGCCCGGACAGGACCTACGAGCAGTACTTC. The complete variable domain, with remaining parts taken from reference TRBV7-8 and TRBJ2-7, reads GAGVSQSPRYKVAKRGQDVALRCDPISGHVSLFWYQQALGQGPEFLTYFQNEAQLDKSGLPSDRFFAERPEGSVSTLKIQRTQQEDSAVYLCASSPDRTYEQYFGPGTRLTVT.

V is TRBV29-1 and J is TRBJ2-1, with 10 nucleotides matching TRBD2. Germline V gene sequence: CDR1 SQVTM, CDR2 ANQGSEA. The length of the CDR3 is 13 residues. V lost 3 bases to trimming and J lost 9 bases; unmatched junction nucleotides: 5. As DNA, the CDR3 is TGCAGCGTTGAGGCTAGCGGGAGAATTGAGCAGTTCTTC. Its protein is CSVEASGRIEQFF.

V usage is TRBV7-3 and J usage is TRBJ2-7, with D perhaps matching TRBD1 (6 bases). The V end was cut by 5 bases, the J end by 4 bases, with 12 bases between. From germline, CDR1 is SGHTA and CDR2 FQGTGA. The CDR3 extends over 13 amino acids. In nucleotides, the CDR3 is TGTGCCAGCAGCACAGGGTTCGGGTACGAGCAGTACTTC. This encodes CASSTGFGYEQYF. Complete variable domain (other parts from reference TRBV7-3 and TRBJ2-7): GAGVSQTPSNKVTEKGKYVELRCDPISGHTALYWYRQSLGQGPEFLIYFQGTGAADDSGLPNDRFFAVRPEGSVSTLKIQRTERGDSAVYLCASSTGFGYEQYFGPGTRLTVT.